This entry is about one T cell receptor (beta chain). These data belong to a study of shared clonotypes between healthy human individuals. The repertoire was sequenced with immunoSEQ multiplex PCR; TCRdb's copy has only in-frame clones and lacks some. The sample includes around 83,000 clones, about 64% seen only once; the top ten take over 50%. Germline assignment: CDR1 SEHNR and CDR2 FQNEAQ (reference sequence). This CDR3 comprises 14 residues. V was cut by 3 bases and J by 2 bases, with 9 bases left in between. Sample: memory CD8+ T cells sorted from blood. The subset is: CD45RO+ cells pooled with CCR7-negative TemRA cells. This receptor was identified in a man between 25 and 39 years old in good health. V is TRBV7-9 and J is TRBJ2-3; no definite D call. The CDR3 DNA is TGTGCCAGCAGCTTGATCGAGGCCACAGATACGCAGTATTTT. Amino acids: CASSLIEATDTQYF.